The rows below give T cell receptor beta chains drawn from one sample of a study of technical replicates of blood from a few donors. The method was immunoSEQ multiplex PCR; TCRdb's version includes in-frame clones alone and lacks a portion of them. The repertoire holds 11,000 to 15,000 clones, with about four fifths as singletons. What was sequenced was PBMCs. The receptors were gathered from a human donor in good health. The CDR3 runs from the conserved cysteine through the conserved F or W. The D gene is left open where the match is weak. The size entry is marked missing in some rows and otherwise reads once, few, many or a size class.

d_call j_call v_call clone_size cdr3_aa cdr3_nt
TRBD2 TRBJ2-7 TRBV5-1 - CASSFLLAEGNEQYF TGCGCCAGCAGCTTTCTACTAGCGGAAGGGAACGAGCAGTACTTC
TRBD1 TRBJ2-1 TRBV27 once CASSGQGGSSYNEQFF TGTGCCAGCAGTGGACAGGGGGGTAGCTCCTACAATGAGCAGTTCTTC
- TRBJ1-3 TRBV25-1 once CASSAPGVWGYTIYF TGTGCCAGCAGTGCTCCAGGGGTCTGGGGGTACACCATATATTTT
TRBD2 TRBJ2-3 TRBV2 medium-sized CASSEYGAGGLKVVTQYF TGTGCCAGCAGTGAATATGGAGCGGGAGGCCTAAAAGTCGTTACGCAGTATTTT
- TRBJ2-1 TRBV9 - CASSVAGGTTYNEQFF TGTGCCAGCAGCGTAGCGGGCGGGACGACTTACAATGAGCAGTTCTTC
- TRBJ1-1 TRBV5-6 few CASSLSWTVNTEAFF TGTGCCAGCAGCCTTTCCTGGACAGTGAACACTGAAGCTTTCTTT
TRBD2 TRBJ2-3 TRBV6-4 - CASRRLAGTTDTQYF TGTGCCAGCAGACGACTAGCGGGAACGACAGATACGCAGTATTTT
- TRBJ2-1 TRBV5-4 - CASSLDGSSYNEQFF TGTGCCAGCAGCTTGGACGGGAGCTCCTACAATGAGCAGTTCTTC
- TRBJ2-1 TRBV5-6 - CASSLEGRSYNEQFF TGTGCCAGCAGCTTGGAGGGGCGCTCCTACAATGAGCAGTTCTTC
TRBD2 TRBJ2-3 TRBV30 - CAYLPGLAGGSDTQYF TGTGCCTACCTCCCCGGACTAGCGGGTGGTTCAGATACGCAGTATTTT
- TRBJ2-5 TRBV4-2 - CASSKRETQYF TGTGCCAGCAGCAAGAGAGAGACCCAGTACTTC
- TRBJ1-2 TRBV28 - CASTYLDTNYGYTF TGTGCCAGCACCTACCTGGACACTAACTATGGCTACACCTTC
TRBD2 TRBJ2-2 TRBV13 once CASSLNSGLAGDPVTGELFF TGTGCCAGCAGCCTAAACTCGGGACTAGCGGGAGACCCGGTCACCGGGGAGCTGTTTTTT
TRBD2 TRBJ2-3 TRBV6-1 - CATTFDAGGTDTQYF TGTGCCACTACATTCGACGCCGGGGGGACAGATACGCAGTATTTT
- TRBJ2-2 TRBV10-1 - CASSRQSLAGELFF TGCGCCAGCAGTAGACAGTCTTTGGCCGGGGAGCTGTTTTTT
TRBD2 TRBJ2-2 TRBV5-3 once CARSWPGTKNTGELFF TGTGCCAGAAGCTGGCCCGGGACTAAGAACACCGGGGAGCTGTTTTTT
- TRBJ1-5 TRBV27 - CASSPHNRPQHF TGTGCCAGCAGTCCCCACAATCGGCCCCAGCATTTT